This TCR beta chain is from a study of T cell responses to AZD1222 COVID-19 vaccine. Study-wide findings and caveats: It should be noted that donors were predominantly white British and more often female, and clonal diversity was possibly underestimated. It was only a handful of AZD1222 recipients who were seropositive at baseline.

Repertoires were generated with immunoSEQ multiplex PCR, while TCRdb's copy carries only in-frame clones and drops some. Here the sample spans about 120,000 clones, 90% to 95% being singletons. Germline CDR1 and CDR2: DFQATT and SNEGSKA (reference sequence). V was pared by 3 bases and J by 4 bases, with 8 bases of the junction left unmatched. This CDR3 region has 15 residues. About this clone: The target antigen is unknown.

The chain is built from TRBV20-1 and TRBJ1-5; 8 bases match TRBD1. Sequencing was performed on peripheral blood, taken on day 0 of AZD1222 vaccination. This clonotype was sampled from an adult in good health. The CDR3 DNA is TGCAGTGCTAGTGGTGACAGGGACAGGAATCAGCCCCAGCATTTT. Translating gives CSASGDRDRNQPQHF.